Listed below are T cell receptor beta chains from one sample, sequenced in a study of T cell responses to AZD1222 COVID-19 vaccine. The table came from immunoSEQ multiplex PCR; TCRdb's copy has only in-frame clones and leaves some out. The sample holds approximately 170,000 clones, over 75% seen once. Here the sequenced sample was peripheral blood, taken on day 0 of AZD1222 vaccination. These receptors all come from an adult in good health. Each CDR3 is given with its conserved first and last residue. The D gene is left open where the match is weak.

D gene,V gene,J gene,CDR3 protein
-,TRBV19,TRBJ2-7,CASSIDGFGVTYEQYF
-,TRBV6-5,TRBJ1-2,CASSYDPADLYYGYTF
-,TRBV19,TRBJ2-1,CASSNPVRYVSYNEQFF
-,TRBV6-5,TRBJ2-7,CASSYGVPYEQYF
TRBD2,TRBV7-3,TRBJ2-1,CASSPRTSGVHNEQFF
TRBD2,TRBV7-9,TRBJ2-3,CASSREGSGGRWQYF
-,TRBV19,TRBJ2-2,CASSPNTGSAGELFF
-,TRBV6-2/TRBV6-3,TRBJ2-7,CASSYLVGPSYEQYF
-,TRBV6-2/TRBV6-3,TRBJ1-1,CASSYSLWGVNTEAFF
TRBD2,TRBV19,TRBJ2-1,CASSIVAGVNEQFF
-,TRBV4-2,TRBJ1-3,CASSQSTGSGPSGNTIYF
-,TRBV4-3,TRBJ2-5,CASSQDYPGLAAQETQYF
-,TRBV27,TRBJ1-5,CASNDLQSNQPQHF
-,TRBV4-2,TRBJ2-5,CASSQDESSEGQETQYF
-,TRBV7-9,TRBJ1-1,CASSFSGGGYTEAFF
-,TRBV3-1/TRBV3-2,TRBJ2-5,CASSQDLQKETQYF
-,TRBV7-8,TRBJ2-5,CASSPDSGQETQYF
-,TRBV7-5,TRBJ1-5,CARSSIREGESNQPQHF
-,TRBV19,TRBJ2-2,CASSMGGSTGELFF
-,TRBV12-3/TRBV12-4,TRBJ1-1,CASSFWGTEAFF
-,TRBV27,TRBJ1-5,CASSLEGISNQPQHF
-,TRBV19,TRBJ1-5,CASRDTGNQPQHF
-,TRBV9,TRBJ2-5,CASSVTGSDTAQETQYF
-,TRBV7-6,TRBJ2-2,CASSLEVGGNTGELFF
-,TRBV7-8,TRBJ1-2,CASSSSPTANYGYTF
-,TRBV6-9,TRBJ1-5,CASSSRTSNQPQHF
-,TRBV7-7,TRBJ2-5,CASSTGRQYQETQYF
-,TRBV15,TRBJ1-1,CATSRGEKMNTEAFF
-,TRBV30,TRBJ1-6,CAWRSLTAGAYNSPLHF
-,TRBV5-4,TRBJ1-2,CASSLTGSEGYTF
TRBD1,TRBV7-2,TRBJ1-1,CASSLAPSGQTEAFF
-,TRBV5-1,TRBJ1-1,CASSHDLGDTEAFF
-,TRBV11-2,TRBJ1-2,CASSLGSSGRYGYTF
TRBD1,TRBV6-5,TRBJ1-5,CASSYGQGQPQHF
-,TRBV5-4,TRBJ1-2,CASSLVQNYGYTF
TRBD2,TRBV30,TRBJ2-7,CAWTRGGGEQYF
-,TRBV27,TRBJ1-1,CASSLAPILNTEAFF
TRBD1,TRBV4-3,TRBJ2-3,CASSQGAGTGGSDTQYF
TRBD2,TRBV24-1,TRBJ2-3,CATLSWGGWSTDTQYF
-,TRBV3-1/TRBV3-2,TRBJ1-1,CASSYAGLTEAFF
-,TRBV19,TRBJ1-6,CASSIGAAGNSPLHF
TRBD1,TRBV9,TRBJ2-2,CASSVQTGTTGELFF
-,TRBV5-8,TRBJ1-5,CASSLEGLGPQHF
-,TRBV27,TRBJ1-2,CASSLSPPGIYGYTF
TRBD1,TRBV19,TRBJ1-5,CASQPGTGWSNQPQHF
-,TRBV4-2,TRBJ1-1,CASSQERSLEAFF
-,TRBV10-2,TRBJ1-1,CAGAKGGMNTEAFF
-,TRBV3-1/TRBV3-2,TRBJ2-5,CASSRDLGEETQYF
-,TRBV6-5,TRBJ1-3,CASSPEWDSGNTIYF
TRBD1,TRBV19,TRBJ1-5,CASSIYGMTGGSNQPQHF
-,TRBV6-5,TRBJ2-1,CASRGPGTSNNEQFF
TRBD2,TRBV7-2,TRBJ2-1,CASSFSGSYNEQFF
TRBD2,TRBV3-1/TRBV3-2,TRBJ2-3,CASSHRTSGGVTPPDTQYF
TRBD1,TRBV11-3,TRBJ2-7,CASSMGQGGTYEQYF
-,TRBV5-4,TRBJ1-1,CASSLDSSMVAFF
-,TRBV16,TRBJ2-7,CASSQSGRVGNEQYF
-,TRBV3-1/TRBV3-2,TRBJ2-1,CASSQVPPGNNEQFF
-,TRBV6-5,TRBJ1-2,CASSSTGSFNGYTF